This T cell receptor (beta chain) was sequenced during a study of PD-L1 blockade in urothelial cancer. Study overall: Analyzed time points were 3 weeks (second dose) and 6 weeks after therapy began. T cells were recovered from blood samples at a median of around 140,000.

TCRdb's table, derived via immunoSEQ multiplex PCR, lists solely in-frame clones and lacks some. The sample carries some 100,000 clones, 80% to 90% recorded once. The germline CDR1 and CDR2 sequences are SGHTA and FQGTGA. V shed 5 bases, J shed 1 base, and the junction held 14 bases outside the gene matches. The CDR3 consists of 17 residues. The sample's time point: pretreatment peripheral blood. The input for sequencing was PBMCs, taken around atezolizumab (anti-PD-L1) treatment. The V and J genes are TRBV7-3 and TRBJ2-7; 7 nucleotides match TRBD2. The source is a woman at least 80 years old with urothelial cancer. The CDR3 here is CASSHDGWVRESYEQYF. Here the CDR3 DNA reads TGTGCCAGCAGCCACGACGGTTGGGTGCGGGAGTCCTACGAGCAGTACTTC.